This T cell receptor beta chain was captured by sequencing in a study of blood T cell repertoires in COVID-19. The repertoire was sequenced with immunoSEQ multiplex PCR; TCRdb's copy has only in-frame clones and lacks some. Altogether 300,000 to 400,000 clones are present, approximately 87% being singletons, with the ten largest covering over 0.9%. This clonotype was sampled from a woman in her 30s with acute COVID-19. The sample was PBMCs or T cells enriched from blood (not recorded which).

CDR3 region: CASSSSTGGGYGYTF. Here the CDR3 DNA reads TGTGCCAGCAGCTCGTCGACAGGCGGAGGATATGGCTACACCTTC. This chain links TRBV5-5 with TRBJ1-2; tentative D call: TRBD1 (6 bases). CDR1 and CDR2 from the germline V gene are SGHKS and YYEKEE (reference sequence). This CDR3 spans 15 amino acids. V was cut by 3 bases and J by 5 bases, with 17 bases left in between.